The 28 T cell receptor beta chains below all came from one sample that was sequenced in a study of control samples from healthy donors and cancer patients. This table comes from immunoSEQ multiplex PCR, and its TCRdb copy is limited to in-frame clones, with some not included. The sample consists of 110,000 to 150,000 clones, under 95% of them appearing once. Sequencing was done on a sample of blood. Receptors were obtained from a man in his late teens or twenties in good health.

The V and J genes are TRBV19 and TRBJ1-4, with TRBD1 identical over 7 bases. This CDR3 is built from 16 residues. The V gene's germline CDR1 is LNHDA and CDR2 SQIVND (reference sequence). Trimming removed 0 bases from V and 8 bases from J; junction bases left unmatched: 9. The chain's CDR3 is CASSIDRRTGEEKLFF. For the CDR3, the DNA is TGTGCCAGTAGTATAGATAGGAGGACAGGAGAAGAAAAACTGTTTTTT.

V gene TRBV12-3 or TRBV12-4 combines with J gene TRBJ1-5; no clear D. The CDR3 length is 13 residues. V shed 5 bases and J shed 4 bases, with 9 bases lying between them. CDR3 sequence: CASSIGENQPQHF. CDR3 sequence (DNA): TGTGCCAGCAGTATTGGGGAAAATCAGCCCCAGCATTTT.

To note about this clone: One junction end disagrees with the germline gene, perhaps due to a read error. The rearrangement uses TRBV12-3 or TRBV12-4 and TRBJ1-4; D gene ambiguous. This CDR3 is 13 amino acids long. The CDR3 sequence is CASILSTNEKLFF. The CDR3 coding sequence is TGTGCCAGCATTTTATCAACTAATGAAAAACTGTTTTTT.

This chain joins TRBV14 and TRBJ1-5; 9 bases agree with TRBD1. Trimming removed 3 bases from V and 7 bases from J; junction bases left unmatched: 10. This CDR3 region has 16 residues. Germline values: CDR1 SGHDN, CDR2 FVKESK. The CDR3 nucleotides read TGTGCCAGCAGCCAGGTAGGTGGGACAGGGAGGCAGCCCCAGCATTTT. Amino acids: CASSQVGGTGRQPQHF. The full variable domain, in which reference TRBV14 and TRBJ1-5 provide the parts outside the CDR3, is EAGVTQFPSHSVIEKGQTVTLRCDPISGHDNLYWYRRVMGKEIKFLLHFVKESKQDESGMPNNRFLAERTGGTYSTLKVQPAELEDSGVYFCASSQVGGTGRQPQHFGDGTRLSIL.

This clone has only one observation. This chain joins TRBV10-3 and TRBJ2-5; D is undetermined. This CDR3 contains 13 residues. The germline V gene encodes CDR1 ENHRY and CDR2 SYGVKD. Trimming shortened V by 3 bases and J by 3 bases, and 8 bases separated the two germline ends. The CDR3 DNA sequence: TGTGCCATCAGTGACGGCGGAGAAGAGACCCAGTACTTC. Protein: CAISDGGEETQYF.

V is TRBV3-1 (or the pseudogene TRBV3-2) and J is TRBJ2-2; the D is unclear. The CDR3 has 14 amino acids. The germline V gene encodes CDR1 LGHDT and CDR2 YNNKEL (reference sequence). Trimming shortened V by 0 bases and J by 3 bases, and 5 bases separated the two germline ends. CDR3 nucleotides: TGTGCCAGCAGCCAAGATGGACACACCGGGGAGCTGTTTTTT. It specifies CASSQDGHTGELFF.

V gene TRBV5-1 combines with J gene TRBJ1-1, with 11 bases lining up with TRBD1. This CDR3 has 15 residues. V lost 3 bases to trimming and J lost 4 bases; unmatched junction nucleotides: 5. Per the germline V gene, CDR1 is SGHRS and CDR2 is YFSETQ. This CDR3 is CASSYGQGAVTEAFF. The CDR3 nucleotides read TGCGCCAGCAGCTACGGACAGGGGGCCGTCACTGAAGCTTTCTTT. The full variable domain, its missing parts supplied by reference TRBV5-1 and TRBJ1-1, is KAGVTQTPRYLIKTRGQQVTLSCSPISGHRSVSWYQQTPGQGLQFLFEYFSETQRNKGNFPGRFSGRQFSNSRSEMNVSTLELGDSALYLCASSYGQGAVTEAFFGQGTRLTVV.

This chain links TRBV5-1 with TRBJ1-2; TRBD1 agrees at 7 bases. V dropped 4 bases and J dropped 1; count of bases not matched to a gene: 7. Germline assignment: CDR1 SGHRS and CDR2 YFSETQ. This CDR3 is 15 amino acids long. This CDR3 is CASSAPGQNNYGYTF. CDR3 nucleotide sequence: TGCGCCAGCAGCGCACCGGGACAGAATAACTATGGCTACACCTTC.

The chain recombines TRBV6-5 with TRBJ1-1; 7 nucleotides match TRBD1. Germline V gives CDR1 MNHEY, CDR2 SVGAGI. V trimming: 9 bases; J trimming: 6 bases; junction bases outside the gene matches: 10. The CDR3 is 13 residues long. This CDR3 is CASTGQNLAEAFF. The CDR3 bases are TGTGCCAGTACGGGACAGAACCTTGCTGAAGCTTTCTTT.

The gene calls are TRBV18 and TRBJ1-6; 7 nucleotides line up with TRBD1. The CDR3 totals 17 residues. Germline-derived CDR1 and CDR2 are KGHSH and LQKENI. The trim removed 3 bases at V and 10 bases at J, leaving 15 bases unmatched. CDR3 sequence: CASSPRPNQGDSSPLHF. DNA of the CDR3: TGTGCCAGCTCACCCAGACCAAACCAGGGGGATTCGTCACCCCTCCACTTT.

V usage is TRBV7-3 and J usage is TRBJ2-5; tentatively, D is TRBD1 or TRBD2 (5 bases each). Trimming took 5 bases from V and 4 from J, leaving 11 bases between them. CDR1 and CDR2 from the germline V gene are SGHTA and FQGTGA. The CDR3 loop spans 13 amino acids. This CDR3 is CASSPWDGETQYF. DNA of the CDR3: TGTGCCAGCAGCCCCTGGGACGGAGAGACCCAGTACTTC.

With regard to this clone: Relative to the germline gene, one junction end is altered; a read error may explain this. This sample also contains other DNA sequences that code for the same CDR3. The chain carries TRBV3-1 (or the pseudogene TRBV3-2) and TRBJ1-1; D might be TRBD1 (5 bases). The CDR3 is made up of 15 amino acids. Per the germline V gene, CDR1 is LGHDT and CDR2 is YNNKEL (reference sequence). CDR3 coding DNA: TGTGCCAGCAGTCAAGATCTGGGGGTAAACACTGAAGCTTTCTTT. This gives the protein CASSQDLGVNTEAFF.

The genes are TRBV24-1 and TRBJ2-3, with D unresolved. The CDR3 spans 17 residues. Trimming cost V 1 base and J 2 bases, with 15 bases left between them. Germline V gives CDR1 KGHDR, CDR2 SFDVKD. DNA for the CDR3: TGTGCCACCAGTGATTTCCGACCTCCCGCAGCCACAGATACGCAGTATTTT. This encodes CATSDFRPPAATDTQYF.

This clone was detected once. The gene calls are TRBV6-1 and TRBJ2-1, with TRBD2 matching over 7 bases. Germline V lookup: CDR1 MNHNS, CDR2 SASEGT. The J segment lost 2 bases and the V segment lost 2 bases, leaving 3 bases of the junction unmatched. The length of the CDR3 is 15 residues. CDR3 sequence: CASSELAGAYNEQFF. CDR3 coding DNA: TGTGCCAGCAGTGAACTTGCGGGGGCCTACAATGAGCAGTTCTTC.

The rearrangement links TRBV28 to TRBJ1-5; D gene unclear. Germline CDR1 and CDR2: MDHEN and SYDVKM. The CDR3 extends over 12 amino acids. V gave up 8 bases and J gave up 6 bases, with 11 bases separating them. The CDR3 region has the DNA TGTGCCAGCCTGGATCCATTTCAGCCCCAGCATTTT. This translates into CASLDPFQPQHF.

This sequence joins TRBV4-3 and TRBJ1-4; D is unresolved. V was cut by 4 bases and J by 5 bases, with 8 bases left in between. Germline assignment: CDR1 LGHNA and CDR2 YSLEER. The CDR3 is 13 residues long. The CDR3 sequence is CASSLDGNEKLFF. The DNA for the CDR3 is TGCGCCAGCAGCCTTGACGGAAATGAAAAACTGTTTTTT.

The J gene is TRBJ1-5, the V gene TRBV28; no definite D call. The CDR3 runs to 15 residues. Trimming cost V 2 bases and J 3 bases, with 11 bases left between them. Germline CDR1 reads MDHEN; CDR2 reads SYDVKM. The CDR3 here is CASSLPQEYNQPQHF. Here the CDR3 DNA reads TGTGCCAGCAGTTTACCGCAGGAATACAATCAGCCCCAGCATTTT.

The rearrangement uses TRBV28 and TRBJ1-1, with 7 bases matching TRBD1. Germline V lookup: CDR1 MDHEN, CDR2 SYDVKM. V gave up 3 bases and J gave up 1 base; unmatched junction bases: 5. The CDR3 runs 15 residues. Here the CDR3 DNA reads TGTGCCAGCAGTTTCCGGGACAGAAGGAACACTGAAGCTTTCTTT. It codes for CASSFRDRRNTEAFF.

This CDR3 reads CASSPSIDGKGDEQYF. CDR3 bases: TGTGCCAGCAGCCCATCTATAGACGGAAAGGGAGACGAGCAGTACTTC. The V and J genes are TRBV5-4 and TRBJ2-7, with a weak D call TRBD2 (5 bases). Trimming took off 4 bases at V and 5 bases at J, with 22 bases between the two ends. This CDR3 has 16 amino acids. Germline V gene sequence: CDR1 SGHNT, CDR2 YYREEE (reference sequence).

This clone was seen just once. The chain carries TRBV18 and TRBJ2-7; TRBD1 might be the D (6 bases). Germline CDR1 and CDR2: KGHSH and LQKENI. V lost 0 bases and J lost 1, with 7 bases in between. CDR3 length equals 14 residues. DNA for the CDR3: TGTGCCAGCTCACCACCCACAGGGTCCTACGAGCAGTACTTC. Amino acids: CASSPPTGSYEQYF.

The rearrangement uses TRBV5-1 and TRBJ1-5, with D unresolved. The CDR3 runs 14 residues. V gave up 2 bases and J gave up 3 bases, with 9 bases separating them. The V gene's germline CDR1 is SGHRS and CDR2 YFSETQ. As DNA, the CDR3 is TGCGCCAGCAGCTTCGACGGAAACAATCAGCCCCAGCATTTT. Translating gives CASSFDGNNQPQHF.

The J gene is TRBJ2-1, the V gene TRBV11-3; no firm D call. Germline lookup yields CDR1 SGHNT and CDR2 YENEEA. V dropped 2 bases and J dropped 5 bases, with 13 bases sitting between them. There are 15 residues in the CDR3. The CDR3 protein is CASSLPPPLDNEQFF. CDR3 DNA sequence: TGTGCCAGCAGCTTACCCCCCCCGCTTGACAATGAGCAGTTCTTC.

V is TRBV28 and J is TRBJ1-4; no definite D call. Germline-derived CDR1 and CDR2 are MDHEN and SYDVKM. CDR3 length: 12 amino acids. The germline V and J ends were trimmed by 3 bases and 8 bases, with 7 bases remaining between them. The CDR3 region has the DNA TGTGCCAGCAGTTTGGTCGAGGAAAAACTGTTTTTT. Residues: CASSLVEEKLFF. The full variable domain, in which reference TRBV28 and TRBJ1-4 provide the parts outside the CDR3, is DVKVTQSSRYLVKRTGEKVFLECVQDMDHENMFWYRQDPGLGLRLIYFSYDVKMKEKGDIPEGYSVSREKKERFSLILESASTNQTSMYLCASSLVEEKLFFGSGTQLSVL.

The gene calls are TRBV6-5 and TRBJ1-1; tentative D call: TRBD1 (6 bases). This CDR3 is built from 14 residues. Looked up from germline, CDR1 is MNHEY and CDR2 is SVGAGI. The CDR3 here is CASQGGIMNTEAFF. In DNA, the CDR3 is TGTGCGAGTCAAGGGGGTATCATGAACACTGAAGCTTTCTTT.

The rearrangement joins TRBV5-6 to TRBJ2-7, with TRBD2 as a possible D gene (5 bases). Germline CDR1 SGHDT, CDR2 YYEEEE. This CDR3 has 14 residues. V lost 4 bases, J lost 2 bases, and 13 bases lay in between. The DNA of the CDR3 is TGTGCCAGCAGCCCGGTTAAGGGAGCCTACGAGCAGTACTTC. The encoded protein is CASSPVKGAYEQYF.

J is TRBJ1-1 and V is TRBV19; D unclear. The V end lost 7 bases, the J end lost 1 base, and 10 bases lay between the germline ends. The CDR3 covers 13 residues. The V gene's germline CDR1 is LNHDA and CDR2 SQIVND (reference sequence). CDR3 nucleotides: TGTGCCAGTAATTCTCGGAGGAACACTGAAGCTTTCTTT. Its translation is CASNSRRNTEAFF.

The chain couples TRBV14 to TRBJ2-1, with D perhaps TRBD2 (7 bases). Deletions cut 8 bases from V and 0 bases from J, with 8 bases between. The CDR3 consists of 13 residues. Germline V gene data show CDR1 as SGHDN and CDR2 as FVKESK. CDR3 nucleotides: TGTGCCAGCGGGGGGGCCTCCTACAATGAGCAGTTCTTC. It codes for CASGGASYNEQFF.

The CDR3 reads CASKTSGGPNTGELFF. The CDR3 DNA reads TGTGCCAGCAAGACTAGCGGGGGGCCGAACACCGGGGAGCTGTTTTTT. The chain has TRBV2 and TRBJ2-2, with TRBD2 matching 13 bases. V was pared by 7 bases and J by 0 bases, with 2 bases of the junction left unmatched. CDR3 size: 16 residues. Germline CDR1 and CDR2: SNHLY and FYNNEI. Drawing the rest from reference TRBV2 and TRBJ2-2, the complete variable domain is EPEVTQTPSHQVTQMGQEVILRCVPISNHLYFYWYRQILGQKVEFLVSFYNNEISEKSEIFDDQFSVERPDGSNFTLKIRSTKLEDSAMYFCASKTSGGPNTGELFFGEGSRLTVL.